These T cell receptor beta chains were read from a single sample in a study of T cells after yellow fever vaccination. MiXCR, run by TCRdb on the 5' RACE reads, gives a single entry per CDR3 protein. The profile shows 610,000 or so distinct CDR3 sequences, around an eighth of them singletons. The sequencing here drew on PBMCs, taken on the day of the yellow fever booster vaccination. The receptors come from a young man who received the YFV17D yellow fever vaccine. Each CDR3 is given with its conserved first and last residue. The order of the fields is V gene, CDR3 length, D gene, clone size, J gene, CDR3 DNA, CDR3 protein. D genes are given only for firm matches. Clone sizes are given selectively: once, few, many, or a class where the clone is expanded.

TRBV15	13	NA	NA	TRBJ2-7	TGTGCCACCAGCAGAGATCAAGCCTACGAGCAGTACTTC	CATSRDQAYEQYF
TRBV6-2/TRBV6-3	15	TRBD1	NA	TRBJ2-1	TGTGCCAGCAGTTACATCAGGGGGCAGGACAATGAGCAGTTCTTC	CASSYIRGQDNEQFF
TRBV20-1	15	NA	few	TRBJ2-6	TGCAGTGCGAACACAGGACCCTCTGGGGCCAACGTCCTGACTTTC	CSANTGPSGANVLTF
TRBV6-5	12	TRBD1	NA	TRBJ2-7	TGTGCCAGCCTGGGACAGGGGAACGAGCAGTACTTC	CASLGQGNEQYF
TRBV20-1	14	TRBD1	few	TRBJ2-3	TGCAGTTCAAGTTCCAGGGGGCGCGCAGATACGCAGTATTTT	CSSSSRGRADTQYF
TRBV20-1	15	NA	NA	TRBJ2-3	TGCAGTGCTAGAGATCCCCGGGGGCCTACAGATACGCAGTATTTT	CSARDPRGPTDTQYF
TRBV5-1	13	NA	NA	TRBJ2-7	TGCGCCAGCAGCCCAGATGCGATAACTGAGCAGTACTTC	CASSPDAITEQYF
TRBV5-4	15	TRBD2	few	TRBJ2-3	TGTGCCAGCAGATATCTAGCGGGAGAGGCAGATACGCAGTATTTT	CASRYLAGEADTQYF
TRBV4-1	16	TRBD1	NA	TRBJ2-1	TGCGCCAGCAGCCAACTCGGACAGGGGCCCTACAATGAGCAGTTCTTC	CASSQLGQGPYNEQFF
TRBV20-1	13	NA	NA	TRBJ2-3	TGCAGTGTCTGGGCGATTGGGGGGAATACGCAGTATTTT	CSVWAIGGNTQYF
TRBV19	13	TRBD2	few	TRBJ2-1	TGTGCCAGTAGTACTAGCGGGATGATTGAGCAGTTCTTC	CASSTSGMIEQFF
TRBV3-1	15	TRBD1	NA	TRBJ2-7	TGTGCCAGCAGCTTGGTCGACAGGGCGCGGGACGAGCAGTACTTC	CASSLVDRARDEQYF
TRBV24-1	13	NA	NA	TRBJ2-3	TGTGCCACCAGTGTGGCGGACCCACATACGCAGTATTTT	CATSVADPHTQYF
TRBV7-2	15	NA	few	TRBJ1-4	TGTGCCAGCAGCTTAGACCAATGGAATAATGAAAAACTGTTTTTT	CASSLDQWNNEKLFF
TRBV9	16	NA	many	TRBJ1-1	TGTGCCAGCAGCGTAGCATCCGAACGGAAGAACACTGAAGCTTTCTTT	CASSVASERKNTEAFF
TRBV11-2	19	NA	NA	TRBJ2-1	TGTGCCAGCAGCCAGGTTGTGGGGGCCGCCGCACCATTTTACAATGAGCAGTTCTTC	CASSQVVGAAAPFYNEQFF
TRBV7-9	15	NA	NA	TRBJ2-7	TGTGCCAGCAGCTTAGCGCTTGGTACAGGGATCGAGCAGTACTTC	CASSLALGTGIEQYF
TRBV5-1	16	TRBD2	NA	TRBJ2-1	TGCGCCAGCAGCCCCCTGGGGCGGGAGGGCCCGAATGAGCAGTTCTTC	CASSPLGREGPNEQFF
TRBV5-1	14	NA	few	TRBJ2-5	TGCGCCAGCAGCTCGGGGAGACCGCAAGAGACCCAGTACTTC	CASSSGRPQETQYF
TRBV5-6	15	NA	NA	TRBJ2-3	TGTGCCAGCAGCTTCGGGCCTGGGGGGACAGATACGCAGTATTTT	CASSFGPGGTDTQYF
TRBV7-2	13	NA	NA	TRBJ1-5	TGTGCCAGCAGCTTAGCCATCTATCAGCCCCAGCATTTT	CASSLAIYQPQHF
TRBV6-1	15	NA	few	TRBJ2-7	TGTGCCAGCACCCAATTCTTGACAGGGACTTCCGAGCAGTACTTC	CASTQFLTGTSEQYF
TRBV5-1	16	TRBD2	NA	TRBJ2-2	TGCGCCAGCAGCAGTGGTACTAGCGGGGCTTCCGGGGAGCTGTTTTTT	CASSSGTSGASGELFF
TRBV7-9	13	NA	few	TRBJ2-7	TGTGCCAGCAGCCCCCCCCTAGGCTACGAGCAGTACTTC	CASSPPLGYEQYF
TRBV5-1	14	NA	NA	TRBJ2-7	TGCGCCAGCAGCTTGGTAGCTAGATCCTACGAGCAGTACTTC	CASSLVARSYEQYF